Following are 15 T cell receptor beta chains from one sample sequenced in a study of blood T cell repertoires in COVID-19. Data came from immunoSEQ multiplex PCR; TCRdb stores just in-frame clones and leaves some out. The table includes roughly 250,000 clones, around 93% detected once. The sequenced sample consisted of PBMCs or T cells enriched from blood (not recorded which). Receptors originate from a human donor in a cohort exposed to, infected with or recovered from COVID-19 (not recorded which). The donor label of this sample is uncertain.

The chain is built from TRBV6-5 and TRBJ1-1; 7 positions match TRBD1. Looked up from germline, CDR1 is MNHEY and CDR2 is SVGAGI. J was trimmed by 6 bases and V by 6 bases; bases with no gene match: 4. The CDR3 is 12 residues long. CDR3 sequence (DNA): TGTGCCAGCAGGGCAACAGGGGCTGAAGCTTTCTTT. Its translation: CASRATGAEAFF.

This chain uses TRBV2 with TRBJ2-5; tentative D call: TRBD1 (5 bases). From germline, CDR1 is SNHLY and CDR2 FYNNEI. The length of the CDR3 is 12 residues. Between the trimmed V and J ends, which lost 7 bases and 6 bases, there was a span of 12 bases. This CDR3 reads CASTLDSQTQYF. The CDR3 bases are TGTGCCAGCACCCTCGACAGCCAGACCCAGTACTTC. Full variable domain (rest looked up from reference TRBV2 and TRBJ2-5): EPEVTQTPSHQVTQMGQEVILRCVPISNHLYFYWYRQILGQKVEFLVSFYNNEISEKSEIFDDQFSVERPDGSNFTLKIRSTKLEDSAMYFCASTLDSQTQYFGPGTRLLVL.

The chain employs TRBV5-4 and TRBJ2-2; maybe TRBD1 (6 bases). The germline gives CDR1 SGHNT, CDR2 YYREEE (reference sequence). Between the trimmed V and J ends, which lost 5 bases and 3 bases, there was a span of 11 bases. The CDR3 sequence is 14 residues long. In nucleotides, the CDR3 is TGTGCCAGCAGTCAACAGGGTTACACCGGGGAGCTGTTTTTT. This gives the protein CASSQQGYTGELFF.

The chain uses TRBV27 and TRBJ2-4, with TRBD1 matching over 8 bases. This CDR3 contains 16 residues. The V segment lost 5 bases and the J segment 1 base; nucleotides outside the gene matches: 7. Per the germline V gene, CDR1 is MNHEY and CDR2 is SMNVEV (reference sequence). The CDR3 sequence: CASSRAYRGAKNIQYF. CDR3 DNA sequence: TGTGCCAGCAGTAGGGCCTACAGGGGGGCCAAAAACATTCAGTACTTC.

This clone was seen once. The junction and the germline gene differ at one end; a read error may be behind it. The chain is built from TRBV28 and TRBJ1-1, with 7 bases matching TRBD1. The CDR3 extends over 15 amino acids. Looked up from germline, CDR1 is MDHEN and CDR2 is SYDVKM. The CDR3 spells CASNLGGNWYTEAFF. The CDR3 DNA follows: TGTGCCAGCAATTTAGGGGGCAATTGGTACACTGAAGCTTTCTTT.

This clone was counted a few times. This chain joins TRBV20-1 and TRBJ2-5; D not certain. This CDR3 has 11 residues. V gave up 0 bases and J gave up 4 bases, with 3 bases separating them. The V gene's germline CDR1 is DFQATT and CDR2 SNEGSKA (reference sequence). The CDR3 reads CSARDRETQYF. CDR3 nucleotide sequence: TGCAGTGCTAGAGATCGAGAGACCCAGTACTTC.

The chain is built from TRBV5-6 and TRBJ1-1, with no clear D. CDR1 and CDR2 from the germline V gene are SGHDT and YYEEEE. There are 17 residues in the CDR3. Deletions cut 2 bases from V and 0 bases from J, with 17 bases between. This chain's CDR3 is CASSFGLPASMNTEAFF. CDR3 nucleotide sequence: TGTGCCAGCAGCTTTGGGCTCCCGGCCTCCATGAACACTGAAGCTTTCTTT.

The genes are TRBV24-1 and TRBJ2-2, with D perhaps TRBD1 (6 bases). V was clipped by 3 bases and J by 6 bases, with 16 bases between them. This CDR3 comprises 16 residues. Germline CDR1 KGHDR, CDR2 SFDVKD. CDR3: CATSDTGRADPGELFF. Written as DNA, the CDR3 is TGTGCCACCAGTGATACAGGGCGCGCGGATCCCGGGGAGCTGTTTTTT.

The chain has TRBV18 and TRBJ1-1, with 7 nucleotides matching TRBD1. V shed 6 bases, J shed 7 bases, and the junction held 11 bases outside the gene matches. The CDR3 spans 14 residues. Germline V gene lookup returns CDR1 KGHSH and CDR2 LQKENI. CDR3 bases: TGTGCCAGCTCTCTCGGACGGGACAGCAGTGAAGCTTTCTTT. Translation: CASSLGRDSSEAFF.

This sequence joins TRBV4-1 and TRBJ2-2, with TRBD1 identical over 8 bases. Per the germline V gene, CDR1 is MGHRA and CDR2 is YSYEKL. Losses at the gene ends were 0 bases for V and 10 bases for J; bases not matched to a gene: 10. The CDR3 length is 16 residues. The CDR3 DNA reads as TGCGCCAGCAGCCAAGAGGGCAGGGGGCGCAGGAAGGAGCTGTTTTTT. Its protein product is CASSQEGRGRRKELFF.

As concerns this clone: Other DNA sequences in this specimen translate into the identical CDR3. The CDR3 loop reads CSVEGSGETQYF. DNA of the CDR3: TGCAGCGTTGAAGGGAGCGGGGAGACCCAGTACTTC. V gene TRBV29-1 combines with J gene TRBJ2-5; the D gene is possibly TRBD2 (6 bases). The CDR3 is 12 residues long. V shed 1 base and J shed 5 bases, with 8 bases lying between them. Germline V lookup: CDR1 SQVTM, CDR2 ANQGSEA.

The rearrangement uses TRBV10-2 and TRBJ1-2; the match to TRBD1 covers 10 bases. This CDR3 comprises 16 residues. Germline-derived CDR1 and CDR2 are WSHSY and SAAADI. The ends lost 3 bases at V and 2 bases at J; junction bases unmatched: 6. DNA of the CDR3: TGCGCCAGCAGTGAATTAGGGGGACAGGGGAACTATGGCTACACCTTC. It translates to CASSELGGQGNYGYTF.

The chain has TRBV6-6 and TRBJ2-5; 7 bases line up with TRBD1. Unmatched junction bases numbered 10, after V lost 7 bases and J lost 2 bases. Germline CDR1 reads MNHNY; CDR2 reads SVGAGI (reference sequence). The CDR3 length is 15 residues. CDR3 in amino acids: CASTPATGIQETQYF. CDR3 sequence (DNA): TGTGCCAGCACCCCCGCGACAGGGATACAAGAGACCCAGTACTTC.

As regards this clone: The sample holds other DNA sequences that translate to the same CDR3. In nucleotides, the CDR3 is TGCGCCAGCAGCCAGGACAGGGGGCTGACCTACGAGCAGTACTTC. Amino acid sequence: CASSQDRGLTYEQYF. This chain links TRBV4-3 with TRBJ2-7; TRBD1 matches at 11 bases. The CDR3 spans 15 residues. Germline V gene data show CDR1 as LGHNA and CDR2 as YSLEER. Trimming cost V 3 bases and J 2 bases; bases outside gene matches: 3.

In nucleotides, the CDR3 is TGTGCCAGCAGCTTAGGTGGCGTGGGGCGATATACGCAGTATTTT. It encodes CASSLGGVGRYTQYF. This chain uses TRBV11-2 with TRBJ2-3, with a weak D call TRBD1 (5 bases). CDR3 size: 15 residues. V was cut by 1 base and J by 7 bases, with 15 bases left in between. Germline loops: CDR1 SGHAT, CDR2 FQNNGV.